This T cell receptor beta chain was profiled in a study of shared clonotypes between healthy human individuals. With respect to this clone: Its antigen is currently unknown.

General study findings and limits: Sampling covered nothing but blood. Tissue TCR repertoires likely differ from those found in blood.

From germline, CDR1 is SNHLY and CDR2 FYNNEI. The CDR3 runs to 12 residues. Trimming left V 4 bases short and J 4 bases short, with 6 bases between. TCRdb's table, derived via immunoSEQ multiplex PCR, lists solely in-frame clones and lacks some. The repertoire holds about 700,000 clones, with 74% as singletons. This TCR came from a woman aged 30 to 39 in good health. The material sequenced was memory CD4+ T cells sorted from blood. Regarding subset: CD45RA-negative fraction. The chain is built from TRBV2 and TRBJ2-3; D is unclear. CDR3: CASSVRSDTQYF. The CDR3 nucleotides are TGTGCCAGCAGTGTGCGGTCAGATACGCAGTATTTT.